Shown below are 21 T cell receptor beta chains from a single sample sequenced in a study of shared clonotypes between healthy human individuals. Generated by immunoSEQ multiplex PCR, the TCRdb table keeps only in-frame clones and is missing some. This sample has about 2.1 million clones, with about 93% found just once. The naive CD8 fraction comprised CD45RO-negative cells positively selected for CCR7 and excluded terminally differentiated effector memory CD45RA+ cells. The sample comprised naive CD8+ T cells from PBMCs. These receptors all come from a man between 18 and 29 years old in good health. Some clones in this sample may be carry-over from other donors' samples.

This chain connects TRBV4-1 to TRBJ1-3; D gene ambiguous. Germline V gene data show CDR1 as MGHRA and CDR2 as YSYEKL. Trimming cost V 3 bases and J 3 bases, with 12 bases left between them. This CDR3 spans 15 amino acids. CDR3 region: CASSQTSISGNTIYF. The CDR3 nucleotides read TGCGCCAGCAGCCAGACAAGCATTAGTGGAAACACCATATATTTT.

This chain links TRBV27 with TRBJ2-5; tentatively, D is TRBD1 (6 bases). Germline V gene sequence: CDR1 MNHEY, CDR2 SMNVEV (reference sequence). Between the trimmed V and J ends, which lost 0 bases and 4 bases, there was a span of 21 bases. This CDR3 contains 18 residues. CDR3 bases: TGTGCCAGCAGTTTATCAAAAAACCACCTTAAGGGGGTAGAGACCCAGTACTTC. This encodes CASSLSKNHLKGVETQYF.

V and J are TRBV9 and TRBJ2-5; tentative D call: TRBD2 (5 bases). This CDR3 contains 16 residues. Trimming shortened V by 3 bases and J by 1 base, and 16 bases separated the two germline ends. Germline V gene lookup returns CDR1 SGDLS and CDR2 YYNGEE. Written as DNA, the CDR3 is TGTGCCAGCAGCGGCAAAGAGGCTAGCCTCCAAGAGACCCAGTACTTC. Its translation is CASSGKEASLQETQYF.

The V and J genes are TRBV15 and TRBJ1-5; the match to TRBD1 covers 10 bases. Germline V gene data show CDR1 as LNHNV and CDR2 as YYDKDF (reference sequence). This CDR3 comprises 16 residues. V lost 0 bases to trimming and J lost 6 bases; unmatched junction nucleotides: 5. CDR3 nucleotide sequence: TGTGCCACCAGCAGAGAAAAGACAGGGGGCGGTCAGCCCCAGCATTTT. This gives the protein CATSREKTGGGQPQHF.

This clone was found once. In the same sample, other DNA sequences code for this CDR3. This chain connects TRBV7-6 to TRBJ2-7; D ambiguous. This CDR3 has 13 amino acids. Trimming stripped 1 base from V and 1 base from J, with 5 bases between. Germline V CDR1 and CDR2: SGHVS, FNYEAQ. CDR3 DNA: TGTGCCAGCAGCTTAGGTCCGTCCTACGAGCAGTACTTC. Translated: CASSLGPSYEQYF.

The chain joins TRBV27 to TRBJ2-1, with 7 bases identical to TRBD1. CDR1 is MNHEY, CDR2 SMNVEV, per germline (reference sequence). This CDR3 is built from 13 residues. The V segment lost 6 bases and the J segment 4 bases; nucleotides outside the gene matches: 3. CDR3 in DNA: TGTGCCAGCAGGCAGGGGGTATACAATGAGCAGTTCTTC. Its protein product is CASRQGVYNEQFF.

The chain links TRBV29-1 to TRBJ2-7; perhaps D is TRBD1 or TRBD2 (5 bases each). The CDR3 sequence is 15 residues long. Per germline, CDR1 SQVTM and CDR2 ANQGSEA. The germline V and J ends were trimmed by 5 bases and 6 bases, with 23 bases remaining between them. This CDR3 reads CSVIRGTSPSGEQYF. The CDR3 DNA sequence: TGCAGCGTTATAAGAGGGACGTCGCCTTCTGGCGAGCAGTACTTC.

This sequence joins TRBV19 and TRBJ2-3; perhaps TRBD1 as D (6 bases). V was shortened by 1 base and J by 9 bases, with 29 bases between the two germline ends. This CDR3 contains 19 residues. In germline, CDR1 is LNHDA, CDR2 SQIVND (reference sequence). As DNA, the CDR3 is TGTGCCAGTAGTATAGGCCCAATTATACGGGACATCGAAAAGGAGACGCAGTATTTT. The encoded protein is CASSIGPIIRDIEKETQYF.

This chain uses TRBV9 with TRBJ2-7; TRBD1 is a possible D gene (5 bases). This CDR3 region has 11 residues. In germline, CDR1 is SGDLS, CDR2 YYNGEE. V was shortened by 3 bases and J by 6 bases, with 7 bases between the two germline ends. The CDR3 DNA is TGTGCCAGCAGCGAGGGGATCGAGCAGTACTTC. It translates to CASSEGIEQYF.

The chain recombines TRBV15 with TRBJ2-7, with TRBD1 matching 7 bases. The CDR3 is made up of 14 amino acids. Germline CDR1 reads LNHNV; CDR2 reads YYDKDF (reference sequence). V lost 4 bases and J lost 3; bases outside the gene matches: 6. CDR3 protein: CATSTGTEVYEQYF. The CDR3 nucleotides are TGTGCCACCAGCACCGGGACAGAAGTCTACGAGCAGTACTTC.

The genes are TRBV2 and TRBJ2-7; 13 bases are a match to TRBD2. J gave up 5 bases and V 1 base, and 2 bases lay outside the gene matches. CDR1 is SNHLY and CDR2 is FYNNEI in the germline V gene. The CDR3 loop spans 15 amino acids. CDR3 bases: TGTGCCAGCAGTGAAGGGACTAGCGGGAGTAACGAGCAGTACTTC. It translates to CASSEGTSGSNEQYF. Filled out from reference TRBV2 and TRBJ2-7, the complete variable domain reads EPEVTQTPSHQVTQMGQEVILRCVPISNHLYFYWYRQILGQKVEFLVSFYNNEISEKSEIFDDQFSVERPDGSNFTLKIRSTKLEDSAMYFCASSEGTSGSNEQYFGPGTRLTVT.

The chain uses TRBV13 and TRBJ2-3, with TRBD2 matching over 10 bases. The CDR3 is 15 residues long. With V trimmed by 6 bases and J by 2 bases, 5 bases remained unmatched. In germline, CDR1 is PRHDT, CDR2 FYEKMQ (reference sequence). CDR3 in amino acids: CASSSGTSDTDTQYF. CDR3 coding DNA: TGTGCCAGCAGTTCCGGGACTAGCGACACAGATACGCAGTATTTT.

This rearrangement joins TRBV7-9 to TRBJ2-7; 10 nucleotides agree with TRBD2. Trimming cost V 5 bases and J 4 bases; bases outside gene matches: 8. The CDR3 extends over 15 amino acids. Germline CDR1 and CDR2: SEHNR and FQNEAQ (reference sequence). Here the CDR3 reads CASSPSGTSVYEQYF. In DNA, the CDR3 is TGTGCCAGCAGCCCCTCCGGGACTAGCGTGTACGAGCAGTACTTC.

Only one count was recorded for this clone. The rearrangement joins TRBV11-2 to TRBJ2-2, with 9 nucleotides matching TRBD2. Per germline, CDR1 SGHAT and CDR2 FQNNGV. The CDR3 sequence is 18 residues long. V gave up 1 base and J gave up 1 base; unmatched junction bases: 7. CDR3 in DNA: TGTGCCAGCAGCTTAGTCGTATTAGCGGGGGTGAACACCGGGGAGCTGTTTTTT. Encoded protein: CASSLVVLAGVNTGELFF.

Comment on this clone: The sample contains more than one DNA sequence encoding this CDR3. The genes are TRBV27 and TRBJ2-7, with 8 bases matching TRBD2. The J segment lost 3 bases and the V segment lost 5 bases, leaving 0 bases of the junction unmatched. Germline loops: CDR1 MNHEY, CDR2 SMNVEV (reference sequence). The CDR3 covers 12 residues. The CDR3 DNA is TGTGCCAGCAGTGCGGGGGGCTACGAGCAGTACTTC. Amino acid sequence: CASSAGGYEQYF.

The chain is built from TRBV7-8 and TRBJ2-2, with 11 bases matching TRBD2. Looked up from germline, CDR1 is SGHVS and CDR2 is FQNEAQ. V lost 6 bases and J lost 4; bases outside the gene matches: 10. The CDR3 length is 17 residues. This CDR3 reads CASRQIAGGPFTGELFF. Written as DNA, the CDR3 is TGTGCCAGCAGACAGATAGCGGGAGGGCCCTTCACCGGGGAGCTGTTTTTT.

This clone was detected once. This chain connects TRBV19 to TRBJ2-2; D might be TRBD1 or TRBD2, each matching 5 bases. The CDR3 runs 15 residues. The germline V gene encodes CDR1 LNHDA and CDR2 SQIVND (reference sequence). V lost 6 bases to trimming and J lost 0 bases, with 11 bases between them. The CDR3: CASSRDRANTGELFF. Here the CDR3 DNA reads TGTGCCAGTAGCCGGGACCGAGCGAACACCGGGGAGCTGTTTTTT.

Turning to this clone: Other DNA sequences within the sample encode an identical CDR3. The rearrangement links TRBV5-1 to TRBJ2-2; D is unclear. Between the trimmed V and J ends, which lost 4 bases and 6 bases, there was a span of 10 bases. Germline CDR1 reads SGHRS; CDR2 reads YFSETQ. This CDR3 region has 13 residues. The CDR3 loop is CASSQDLSGELFF. In DNA form, the CDR3 reads TGCGCCAGCAGCCAGGATCTTTCCGGGGAGCTGTTTTTT.

A word on this clone: The sample carries other DNA sequences with the same CDR3. The chain couples TRBV27 to TRBJ2-7, with D perhaps matching TRBD1 (6 bases). The length of the CDR3 is 13 residues. V lost 5 bases to trimming and J lost 2 bases, with 10 bases between them. CDR1 is MNHEY, CDR2 SMNVEV, per germline (reference sequence). CDR3 sequence reads: CASSPGTPYEQYF. CDR3 DNA: TGTGCCAGCAGTCCCGGGACACCCTACGAGCAGTACTTC.

This chain connects TRBV9 to TRBJ2-7, with TRBD2 matching over 13 bases. Germline CDR1 reads SGDLS; CDR2 reads YYNGEE. The CDR3 consists of 17 residues. Losses at the gene ends were 2 bases for V and 4 bases for J; bases not matched to a gene: 9. The DNA of the CDR3 is TGTGCCAGCAGCGTTGCGGGGGGGACTAGCGGGAATTACGAGCAGTACTTC. It codes for CASSVAGGTSGNYEQYF.

The J gene is TRBJ2-3, the V gene TRBV4-2; the match to TRBD2 covers 10 bases. The V segment lost 2 bases and the J segment 6 bases; nucleotides outside the gene matches: 11. CDR3 length equals 17 residues. Germline-derived CDR1 and CDR2 are LGHNA and YNFKEQ. CDR3 bases: TGTGCCAGCAGCCAAACAACTAGCGGGATCCGATCGGATACGCAGTATTTT. It encodes CASSQTTSGIRSDTQYF.